A single sample is the source of the 2 T cell receptor beta chains below, sequenced in a study of blood T cell repertoires in COVID-19. Repertoires were generated with immunoSEQ multiplex PCR, while TCRdb's copy carries only in-frame clones and drops some. The table lists about 41,000 clones, around 81% of them singletons. Sequenced: peripheral blood. The receptor source for this set is a woman of 80 years or more with acute or convalescent COVID-19.

This chain links TRBV7-2 with TRBJ2-5; a weak D match, TRBD2 (7 bases). The CDR3 extends over 15 amino acids. Germline V gene sequence: CDR1 SGHTA, CDR2 FQGNSA. V lost 1 base and J lost 5, with 14 bases in between. DNA for the CDR3: TGTGCCAGCAGCTTAGTCGGCGGGGGCGGTGAGACCCAGTACTTC. Translating it yields CASSLVGGGGETQYF.

This clone was recorded once. The rearrangement uses TRBV7-9 and TRBJ2-1; maybe TRBD1 (6 bases). Germline-derived CDR1 and CDR2 are SEHNR and FQNEAQ (reference sequence). The CDR3 length is 12 residues. The V and J ends lost 1 base and 16 bases respectively, with 14 bases between them. CDR3 protein: CASSLGTDQGFF. The CDR3 nucleotides read TGTGCCAGCAGCTTAGGGACAGACCAGGGATTCTTC. Together with reference TRBV7-9 and TRBJ2-1, the CDR3 gives the full variable domain: DTGVSQNPRHKITKRGQNVTFRCDPISEHNRLYWYRQTLGQGPEFLTYFQNEAQLEKSRLLSDRFSAERPKGSFSTLEIQRTEQGDSAMYLCASSLGTDQGFFGPGTRLTVL.